The text below deals with one T cell receptor (beta chain). This sample is drawn from a study of CD39 and CD103 CD8 tumor-infiltrating T cells. Germline loops: CDR1 SQVTM, CDR2 ANQGSEA. This CDR3 is built from 12 residues. Germline trimming cut 4 bases from V and 3 bases from J; bases unmatched to any gene: 1. Assay used: immunoSEQ multiplex PCR; TCRdb lists only in-frame clones, some missing. In the table there are 15,000 or so clones, about 90% of which are singletons. CCR7 was ignored; memory CD8 cells were sorted as CD8+CD4-CD45RA-. The source of this sequence is a human donor with head and neck squamous cell carcinoma. This chain joins TRBV29-1 and TRBJ2-5; TRBD1 matches 8 bases. What was sequenced was CD8+ T cells sorted from blood. The subset is: total memory CD8 T cells (CD45RA-CCR7+/-) from blood or uninvolved lymph node. The CDR3 DNA reads as TGCAGCGTTGTGGACAGGGAAGAGACCCAGTACTTC. This encodes CSVVDREETQYF. Filled out from reference TRBV29-1 and TRBJ2-5, the complete variable domain reads SAVISQKPSRDICQRGTSLTIQCQVDSQVTMMFWYRQQPGQSLTLIATANQGSEATYESGFVIDKFPISRPNLTFSTLTVSNMSPEDSSIYLCSVVDREETQYFGPGTRLLVL.